These T cell receptor beta chains were read from a single sample in a study of human T cells and chemical hapten exposure. TCRdb redid the calling of the RACE reads with MiXCR, one entry per CDR3 protein. The sample shows 350,000 to 400,000 distinct CDR3 sequences, about 6.9% of them seen only once. The source was whole blood, collected in connection with sensitization to the hapten diphenylcyclopropenone (DPC). Every receptor here comes from a woman younger than 30 with alopecia areata. Some clones in this sample may be carry-over from other donors' samples. Each CDR3 is given with its conserved first and last residue. Each record gives: J gene, D gene, V gene, clone size, CDR3 length, CDR3 protein, CDR3 DNA. D genes are given only for firm matches. A clone size is listed for some rows: how often the clone was seen (once, few, many), or a class if it is expanded.

TRBJ1-2 TRBD1 TRBV7-2 many 17 CASSGRQGMGRSVGYTF TGTGCCAGCAGCGGGCGACAGGGAATGGGTAGATCTGTTGGCTACACCTTC
TRBJ1-1 . TRBV6-1 . 10 CASSPPYAFF TGTGCCAGCAGCCCCCCGTATGCTTTCTTT
TRBJ2-4 . TRBV20-1 few 16 CSARRSFGTAANIQYF TGCAGTGCTAGGAGATCTTTTGGGACCGCGGCGAACATTCAGTACTTC
TRBJ2-2 . TRBV20-1 . 15 CSATQGGRNTGELFF TGCAGTGCCACTCAGGGGGGCCGCAACACCGGGGAGCTGTTTTTT
TRBJ2-2 TRBD1 TRBV15 few 19 CATSGASGTGPRNTGELFF TGTGCCACCAGCGGGGCCTCCGGGACAGGGCCCAGGAACACCGGGGAGCTGTTTTTT
TRBJ1-1 . TRBV19 few 15 CASSTQQGGNTEAFF TGTGCCAGTAGTACCCAACAGGGTGGGAACACTGAAGCTTTCTTT
TRBJ1-5 . TRBV20-1 many 15 CSARDPGDSNQPQHF TGCAGTGCTAGAGATCCTGGGGATAGCAATCAGCCCCAGCATTTT
TRBJ2-6 TRBD1 TRBV7-2 many 20 CASSLGLGGESRSGANVLTF TGTGCCAGCAGCTTAGGCTTAGGGGGCGAGTCCAGGAGCGGGGCCAACGTCCTGACTTTC
TRBJ1-1 . TRBV20-1 many 12 CSARAVNTEAFF TGCAGTGCTAGAGCGGTAAACACTGAAGCTTTCTTT
TRBJ2-7 . TRBV6-2/TRBV6-3 few 13 CASGRLGLGEQYF TGTGCCAGCGGTAGGTTGGGACTCGGCGAGCAGTACTTC
TRBJ2-1 . TRBV9 . 18 CASSRDAGKWASYNEQFF TGTGCCAGCAGCCGAGATGCAGGGAAGTGGGCCTCCTACAATGAGCAGTTCTTC
TRBJ2-3 . TRBV6-6 . 18 CASSLKRAIKSPTDTQYF TGTGCCAGCAGTCTAAAGAGGGCCATCAAATCCCCCACAGATACGCAGTATTTT
TRBJ1-1 . TRBV5-4 . 13 CASSFFGDTEAFF TGTGCCAGCAGCTTCTTTGGGGACACTGAAGCTTTCTTT
TRBJ1-5 TRBD1 TRBV7-2 many 15 CASSLGQGATQPQHF TGTGCCAGCAGCTTAGGACAGGGGGCGACTCAGCCCCAGCATTTT
TRBJ1-2 TRBD1 TRBV6-5 few 12 CASSWTGNGYTF TGTGCCAGCAGTTGGACAGGGAATGGCTACACCTTC
TRBJ1-1 . TRBV29-1 many 10 CSGGGAEAFF TGCAGCGGTGGGGGTGCTGAAGCTTTCTTT
TRBJ2-3 . TRBV7-9 . 13 CASTQGGIDTQYF TGTGCCAGCACCCAAGGAGGTATAGATACGCAGTATTTT
TRBJ1-1 . TRBV6-6 few 14 CASRPAGQGGEAFF TGTGCCAGCAGACCCGCAGGCCAGGGTGGTGAAGCTTTCTTT
TRBJ2-2 . TRBV24-1 . 11 CATSSSRELFF TGTGCCACCAGCAGTAGCCGGGAGCTGTTTTTT
TRBJ1-4 . TRBV7-9 few 19 CASSGTKHRGGTTNEKLFF TGTGCCAGCAGCGGAACGAAACACCGCGGAGGAACAACTAATGAAAAACTGTTTTTT
TRBJ1-4 TRBD1 TRBV2 many 14 CASNSMTGNEKLFF TGTGCCAGCAACTCCATGACAGGGAATGAAAAACTGTTTTTT
TRBJ1-5 TRBD1 TRBV28 many 16 CASRRLLGGKNQPQHF TGTGCCAGCAGGAGATTGTTAGGGGGCAAGAATCAGCCCCAGCATTTT
TRBJ1-5 . TRBV7-9 many 15 CASSLAQGGNQPQHF TGTGCCAGCAGCTTAGCACAGGGCGGCAATCAGCCCCAGCATTTT
TRBJ1-1 . TRBV7-2 few 15 CASSFPGKGGTEAFF TGTGCCAGCAGCTTTCCAGGGAAAGGTGGAACTGAAGCTTTCTTT
TRBJ2-5 TRBD2 TRBV7-2 few 14 CASSRPRGGETQYF TGTGCCAGCAGCCGTCCGCGGGGGGGCGAGACCCAGTACTTC
TRBJ1-1 . TRBV7-9 many 12 CASSLGKTEAFF TGTGCCAGCAGCTTGGGGAAAACTGAAGCTTTCTTT
TRBJ1-2 . TRBV5-6 many 14 CASSPQGGRYGYTF TGTGCCAGCAGCCCCCAAGGGGGACGGTATGGCTACACCTTC
TRBJ2-2 . TRBV10-3 . 14 CAISRDRNTGELFF TGTGCCATCAGCCGAGACAGAAACACCGGGGAGCTGTTTTTT
TRBJ2-7 . TRBV5-1 few 13 CASSLDADYEQYF TGCGCCAGCAGCTTGGACGCAGACTACGAGCAGTACTTC
TRBJ1-1 . TRBV5-1 many 14 CASNGEAGNTEAFF TGCGCCAGCAACGGGGAGGCTGGGAACACTGAAGCTTTCTTT
TRBJ2-5 TRBD2 TRBV10-3 . 17 CAISEPSTSGGTETQYF TGTGCCATCAGTGAGCCGTCGACTAGCGGGGGGACGGAGACCCAGTACTTC
TRBJ2-1 . TRBV7-9 . 11 CASSLVKEQFF TGTGCCAGCAGCTTAGTAAAGGAGCAGTTCTTC
TRBJ2-2 TRBD1 TRBV5-1 . 15 CASSPTGGNTGELFF TGCGCCAGCAGCCCGACAGGGGGCAACACCGGGGAGCTGTTTTTT
TRBJ1-1 . TRBV14 . 18 CASSQDGGASLLTVEAFF TGTGCCAGCAGCCAAGATGGGGGGGCCAGTCTCTTAACCGTTGAAGCTTTCTTT
TRBJ2-3 . TRBV11-2 . 15 CASSQQFSSTDTQYF TGTGCCAGCAGCCAACAGTTCTCTAGCACAGATACGCAGTATTTT
TRBJ2-7 TRBD2 TRBV6-6 few 13 CASSPSGMFEQYF TGTGCCAGCAGCCCGAGCGGGATGTTCGAGCAGTACTTC
TRBJ2-3 . TRBV7-8 . 16 CASSLPGYPDTDTQYF TGTGCCAGCAGCTTACCCGGGTATCCGGACACAGATACGCAGTATTTT
TRBJ1-6 . TRBV6-5 . 15 CASSPRHLGNSPLHF TGTGCCAGCAGCCCAAGACACCTGGGGAATTCACCCCTCCACTTT
TRBJ1-5 . TRBV20-1 few 15 CSARVSRGGNQPQHF TGCAGTGCTAGAGTATCCAGGGGTGGCAATCAGCCCCAGCATTTT
TRBJ2-1 TRBD1 TRBV25-1 few 16 CASSEPPPGQASKRFF TGTGCCAGCAGTGAACCCCCTCCGGGACAGGCATCGAAGAGGTTCTTC
TRBJ2-7 TRBD2 TRBV4-3 many 17 CASSQASGESPSYEQYF TGCGCCAGCAGCCAAGCTAGCGGGGAAAGCCCTTCCTACGAGCAGTACTTC
TRBJ1-3 . TRBV4-1 many 15 CASSTGTSSGNTIYF TGCGCCAGCAGTACGGGGACGAGCTCTGGAAACACCATATATTTT
TRBJ2-7 TRBD1 TRBV5-1 . 14 CASSAMTGNDEQYF TGCGCCAGCAGCGCAATGACAGGGAACGACGAGCAGTACTTC
TRBJ1-4 TRBD1 TRBV20-1 . 12 CSARDGTGLLFF TGCAGTGCTAGAGATGGGACAGGGCTACTGTTTTTT
TRBJ2-3 TRBD1 TRBV6-1 many 16 CASSIQGQVGTDTQYF TGTGCCAGCAGCATACAGGGACAGGTCGGGACAGATACGCAGTATTTT
TRBJ2-7 . TRBV15 few 15 CATSGARGRHYEQYF TGTGCCACCAGCGGGGCGCGGGGTAGACACTACGAGCAGTACTTC
TRBJ1-1 . TRBV7-3 many 14 CASSPGGSGTEAFF TGTGCCAGCAGCCCCGGGGGGTCGGGCACTGAAGCTTTCTTT
TRBJ2-7 . TRBV7-9 few 14 CASSLDGTPYEQYF TGTGCCAGCAGCTTAGACGGGACACCCTACGAGCAGTACTTC
TRBJ1-2 . TRBV29-1 many 13 CSVGTEFNYGYTF TGCAGCGTTGGGACGGAGTTTAACTATGGCTACACCTTC
TRBJ2-2 . TRBV7-3 few 13 CASSSTRAGELFF TGTGCCAGCAGCTCCACTCGCGCCGGGGAGCTGTTTTTT
TRBJ2-7 . TRBV5-5 many 11 CASSPQFEQYF TGTGCCAGCAGCCCGCAATTCGAGCAGTACTTC
TRBJ2-1 . TRBV7-2 . 14 CASSYLRQPNEQFF TGTGCCAGCAGTTACCTCCGGCAACCTAATGAGCAGTTCTTC
TRBJ2-6 . TRBV25-1 . 18 CASSEFWVGLVGANVLTF TGTGCCAGCAGTGAATTCTGGGTTGGCCTAGTAGGGGCCAACGTCCTGACTTTC
TRBJ1-2 . TRBV7-9 few 16 CASSWRDAVGRYGYTF TGTGCCAGCAGCTGGCGGGACGCGGTAGGACGGTATGGCTACACCTTC
TRBJ1-2 . TRBV28 few 14 CASRPRDTNYGYTF TGTGCCAGCAGACCACGAGACACGAACTATGGCTACACCTTC